This TCR beta chain was captured in a study of blood T cell repertoires in COVID-19. The wider study: Nucleic acid was either cDNA or gDNA, and it came from T cells, B-cell-depleted T cells, or PBMCs.

Original processing methods: Reference gene primer amplification gave nucleated cell count estimates. Sequencing used immunoSEQ multiplex PCR; TCRdb keeps in-frame clones, though not all of them. V and J calls plus clone size are reproduced from that table; the DNA served to infer D and trimming. The sample shows some 140,000 clones, around 83% of them seen only once. This CDR3 spans 15 amino acids. Germline CDR1 is LNHDA and CDR2 is SQIVND (reference sequence). Trimming took off 3 bases at V and 0 bases at J, with 11 bases between the two ends. V is TRBV19 and J is TRBJ1-2, with TRBD1 as a possible D gene (6 bases). The sequence was collected from a human donor in a cohort sampled during active COVID-19. Sample: peripheral blood. CDR3 sequence reads: CASSIQGTSNYGYTF. The CDR3 DNA is TGTGCCAGTAGTATTCAGGGGACCTCTAACTATGGCTACACCTTC. Looking up the rest from reference TRBV19 and TRBJ1-2 gives the full variable domain: DGGITQSPKYLFRKEGQNVTLSCEQNLNHDAMYWYRQDPGQGLRLIYYSQIVNDFQKGDIAEGYSVSREKKESFPLTVTSAQKNPTAFYLCASSIQGTSNYGYTFGSGTRLTVV.